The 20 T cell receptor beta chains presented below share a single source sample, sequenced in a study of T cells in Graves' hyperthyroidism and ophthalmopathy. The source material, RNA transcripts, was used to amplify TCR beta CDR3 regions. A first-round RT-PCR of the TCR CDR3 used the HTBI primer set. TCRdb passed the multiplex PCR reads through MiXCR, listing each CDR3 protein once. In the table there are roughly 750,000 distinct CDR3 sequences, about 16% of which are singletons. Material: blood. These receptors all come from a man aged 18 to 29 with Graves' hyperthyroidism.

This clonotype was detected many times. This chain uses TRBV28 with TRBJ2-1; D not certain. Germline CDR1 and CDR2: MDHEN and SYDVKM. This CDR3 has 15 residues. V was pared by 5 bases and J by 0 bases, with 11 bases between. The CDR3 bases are TGTGCCAGCAGTCGCGACCCCAGCTCCTACAATGAGCAGTTCTTC. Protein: CASSRDPSSYNEQFF.

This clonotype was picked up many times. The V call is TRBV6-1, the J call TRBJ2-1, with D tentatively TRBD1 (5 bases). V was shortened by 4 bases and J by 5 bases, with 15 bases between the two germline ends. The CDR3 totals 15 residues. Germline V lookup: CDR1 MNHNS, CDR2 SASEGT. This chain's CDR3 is CASSAVDSPNNEQFF. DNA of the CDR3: TGTGCCAGCAGTGCCGTTGACAGCCCCAACAATGAGCAGTTCTTC.

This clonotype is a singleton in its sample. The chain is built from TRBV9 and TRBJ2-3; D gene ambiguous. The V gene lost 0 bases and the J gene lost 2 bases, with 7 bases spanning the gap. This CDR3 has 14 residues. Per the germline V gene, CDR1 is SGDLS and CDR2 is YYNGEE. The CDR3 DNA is TGTGCCAGCAGCGTAGACGCCTTCACAGATACGCAGTATTTT. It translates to CASSVDAFTDTQYF.

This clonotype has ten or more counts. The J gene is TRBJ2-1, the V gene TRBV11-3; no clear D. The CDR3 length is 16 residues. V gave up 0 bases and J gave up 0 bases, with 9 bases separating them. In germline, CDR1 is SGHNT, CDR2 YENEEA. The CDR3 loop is CASSLDPYVSYNEQFF. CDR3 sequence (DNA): TGTGCCAGCAGCTTAGATCCCTACGTCTCCTACAATGAGCAGTTCTTC. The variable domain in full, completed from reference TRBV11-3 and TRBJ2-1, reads EAGVVQSPRYKIIEKKQPVAFWCNPISGHNTLYWYLQNLGQGPELLIRYENEEAVDDSQLPKDRFSAERLKGVDSTLKIQPAELGDSAVYLCASSLDPYVSYNEQFFGPGTRLTVL.

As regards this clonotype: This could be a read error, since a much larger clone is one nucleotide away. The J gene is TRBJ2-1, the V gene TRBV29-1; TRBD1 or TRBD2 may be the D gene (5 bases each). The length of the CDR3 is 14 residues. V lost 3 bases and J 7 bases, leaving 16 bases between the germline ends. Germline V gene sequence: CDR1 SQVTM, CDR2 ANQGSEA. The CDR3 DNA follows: TGCAGCGTTGAGAGGGACGGACCCTTGAATGAGCAGTTCTTC. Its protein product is CSVERDGPLNEQFF.

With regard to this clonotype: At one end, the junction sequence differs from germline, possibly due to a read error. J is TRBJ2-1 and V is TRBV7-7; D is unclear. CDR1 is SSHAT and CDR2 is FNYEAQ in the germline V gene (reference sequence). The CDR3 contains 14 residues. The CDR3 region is CASSLDGRSNEQFF. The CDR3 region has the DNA TGTGCTAGCAGCTTAGATGGCAGGTCCAATGAGCAGTTCTTC.

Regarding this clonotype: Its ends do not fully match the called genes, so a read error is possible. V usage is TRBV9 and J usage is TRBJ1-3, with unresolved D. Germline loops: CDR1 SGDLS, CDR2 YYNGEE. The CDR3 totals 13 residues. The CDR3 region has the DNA TGTCCCAGCGGAGCGGGCGCCGGAAACACCATATATTTT. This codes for CPSGAGAGNTIYF.

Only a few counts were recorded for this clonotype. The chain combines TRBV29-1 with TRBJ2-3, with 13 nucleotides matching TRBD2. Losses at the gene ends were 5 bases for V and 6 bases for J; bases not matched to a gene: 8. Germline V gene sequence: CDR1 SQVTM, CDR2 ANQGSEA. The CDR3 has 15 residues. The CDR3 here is CSVKRLAGGSDTQYF. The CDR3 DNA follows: TGCAGCGTTAAGAGACTAGCGGGGGGATCGGATACGCAGTATTTT.

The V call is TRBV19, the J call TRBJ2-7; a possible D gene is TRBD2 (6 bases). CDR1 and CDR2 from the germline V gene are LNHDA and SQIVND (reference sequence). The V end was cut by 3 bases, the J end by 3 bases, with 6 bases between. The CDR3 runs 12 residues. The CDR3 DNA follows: TGTGCCAGTAGTATGGGAGGCTACGAGCAGTACTTC. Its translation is CASSMGGYEQYF. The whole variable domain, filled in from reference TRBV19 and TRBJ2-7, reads DGGITQSPKYLFRKEGQNVTLSCEQNLNHDAMYWYRQDPGQGLRLIYYSQIVNDFQKGDIAEGYSVSREKKESFPLTVTSAQKNPTAFYLCASSMGGYEQYFGPGTRLTVT.

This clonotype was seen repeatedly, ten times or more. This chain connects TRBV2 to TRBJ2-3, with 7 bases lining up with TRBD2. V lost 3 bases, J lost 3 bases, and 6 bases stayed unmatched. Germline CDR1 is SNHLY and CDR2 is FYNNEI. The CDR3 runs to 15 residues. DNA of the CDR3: TGTGCCAGCAGTGAGCTGGGAGGGAGGACAGATACGCAGTATTTT. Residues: CASSELGGRTDTQYF.

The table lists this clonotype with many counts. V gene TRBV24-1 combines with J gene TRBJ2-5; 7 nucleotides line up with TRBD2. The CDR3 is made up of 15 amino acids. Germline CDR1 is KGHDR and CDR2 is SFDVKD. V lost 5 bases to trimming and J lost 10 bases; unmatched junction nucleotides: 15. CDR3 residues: CATSGPAGPREGQYF. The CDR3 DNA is TGTGCCACCAGTGGCCCAGCGGGACCAAGAGAGGGCCAGTACTTC.

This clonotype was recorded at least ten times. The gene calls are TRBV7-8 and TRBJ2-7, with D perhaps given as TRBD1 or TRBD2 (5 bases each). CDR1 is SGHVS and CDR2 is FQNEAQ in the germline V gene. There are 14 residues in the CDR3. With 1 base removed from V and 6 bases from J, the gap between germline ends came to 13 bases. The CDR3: CASSLGGPRGEQYF. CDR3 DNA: TGTGCCAGCAGCTTAGGGGGACCTCGGGGCGAGCAGTACTTC.

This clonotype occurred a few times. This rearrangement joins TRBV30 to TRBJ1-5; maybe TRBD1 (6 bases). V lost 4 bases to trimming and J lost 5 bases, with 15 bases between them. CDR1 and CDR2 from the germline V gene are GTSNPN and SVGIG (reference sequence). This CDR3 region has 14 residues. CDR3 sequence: CAWTLGGLHQPQHF. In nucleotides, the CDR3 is TGTGCCTGGACGTTGGGGGGGCTGCATCAGCCCCAGCATTTT.

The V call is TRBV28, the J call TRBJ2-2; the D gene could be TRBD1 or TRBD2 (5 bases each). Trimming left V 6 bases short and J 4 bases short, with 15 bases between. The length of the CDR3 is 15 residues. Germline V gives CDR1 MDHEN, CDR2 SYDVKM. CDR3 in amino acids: CASRVGRLFTGELFF. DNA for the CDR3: TGTGCCAGCAGGGTGGGACGACTCTTCACCGGGGAGCTGTTTTTT.

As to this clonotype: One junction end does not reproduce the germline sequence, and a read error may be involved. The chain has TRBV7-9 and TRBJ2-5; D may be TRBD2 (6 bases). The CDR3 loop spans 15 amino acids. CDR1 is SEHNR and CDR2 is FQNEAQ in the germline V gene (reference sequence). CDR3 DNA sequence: TGTGCCAGCACCTTAGCTCCGGGGGTACAAGAGACCCAGTACTTC. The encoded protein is CASTLAPGVQETQYF.

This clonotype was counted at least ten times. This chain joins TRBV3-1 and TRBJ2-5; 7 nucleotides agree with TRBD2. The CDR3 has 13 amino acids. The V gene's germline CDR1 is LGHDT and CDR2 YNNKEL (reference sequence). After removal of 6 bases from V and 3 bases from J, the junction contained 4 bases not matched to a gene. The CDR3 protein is CASRSLAEETQYF. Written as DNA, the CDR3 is TGTGCCAGCAGATCGCTAGCGGAAGAGACCCAGTACTTC.

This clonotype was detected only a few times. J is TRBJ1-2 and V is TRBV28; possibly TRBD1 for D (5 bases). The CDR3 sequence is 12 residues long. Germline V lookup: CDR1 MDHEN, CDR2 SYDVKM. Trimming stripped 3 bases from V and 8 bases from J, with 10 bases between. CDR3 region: CASSFGGKGYTF. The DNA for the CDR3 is TGTGCCAGCAGTTTTGGGGGGAAGGGCTACACCTTC.

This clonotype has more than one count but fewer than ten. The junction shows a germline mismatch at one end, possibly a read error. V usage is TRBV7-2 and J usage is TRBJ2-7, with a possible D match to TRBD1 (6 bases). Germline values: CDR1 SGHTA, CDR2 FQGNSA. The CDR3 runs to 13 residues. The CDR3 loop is CASRHGQSYEQYF. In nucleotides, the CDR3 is TGCGCCAGCAGACATGGACAGTCTTACGAGCAGTACTTC.

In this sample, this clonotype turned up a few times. The CDR3 spells CASSPDLATFYEQYF. The CDR3 region has the DNA TGTGCCAGCAGCCCGGACTTAGCAACCTTCTACGAGCAGTACTTC. J is TRBJ2-7 and V is TRBV6-1; tentatively, D is TRBD2 (5 bases). CDR1 is MNHNS and CDR2 is SASEGT in the germline V gene. This CDR3 is built from 15 residues. V gave up 6 bases and J gave up 3 bases, with 18 bases separating them.

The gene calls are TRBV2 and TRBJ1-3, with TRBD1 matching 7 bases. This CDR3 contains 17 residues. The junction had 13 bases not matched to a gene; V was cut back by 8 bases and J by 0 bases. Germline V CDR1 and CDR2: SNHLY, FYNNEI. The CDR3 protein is CASLWRTGVDSGNTIYF. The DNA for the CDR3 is TGTGCCAGCCTGTGGAGGACAGGAGTGGACTCTGGAAACACCATATATTTT.